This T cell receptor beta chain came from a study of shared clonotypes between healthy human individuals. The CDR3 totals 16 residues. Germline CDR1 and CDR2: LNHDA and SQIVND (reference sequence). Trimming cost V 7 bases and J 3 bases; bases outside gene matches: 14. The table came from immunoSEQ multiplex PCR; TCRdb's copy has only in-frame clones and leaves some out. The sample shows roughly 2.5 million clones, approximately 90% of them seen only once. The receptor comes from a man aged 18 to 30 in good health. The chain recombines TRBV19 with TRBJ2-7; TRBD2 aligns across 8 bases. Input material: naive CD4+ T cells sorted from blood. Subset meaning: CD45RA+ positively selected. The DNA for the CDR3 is TGTGCCAGTACCCAAGGGACGGGGGGGCCGATCTACGAGCAGTACTTC. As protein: CASTQGTGGPIYEQYF. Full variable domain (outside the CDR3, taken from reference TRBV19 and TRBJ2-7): DGGITQSPKYLFRKEGQNVTLSCEQNLNHDAMYWYRQDPGQGLRLIYYSQIVNDFQKGDIAEGYSVSREKKESFPLTVTSAQKNPTAFYLCASTQGTGGPIYEQYFGPGTRLTVT.